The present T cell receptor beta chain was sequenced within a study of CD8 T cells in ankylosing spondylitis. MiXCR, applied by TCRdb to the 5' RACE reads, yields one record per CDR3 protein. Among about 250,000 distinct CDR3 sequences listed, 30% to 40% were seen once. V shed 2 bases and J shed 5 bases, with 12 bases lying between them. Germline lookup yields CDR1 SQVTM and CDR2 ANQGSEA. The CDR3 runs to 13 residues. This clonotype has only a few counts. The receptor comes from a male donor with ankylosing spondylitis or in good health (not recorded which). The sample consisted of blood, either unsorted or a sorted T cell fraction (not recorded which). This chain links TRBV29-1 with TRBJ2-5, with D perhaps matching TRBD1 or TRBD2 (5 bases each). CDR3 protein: CSVEWGLRETQYF. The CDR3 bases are TGCAGCGTTGAATGGGGGTTGCGGGAGACCCAGTACTTC.